This entry lists 16 T cell receptor beta chains sequenced from one sample in a study of shared T cell receptors in the human thymus. Assay: immunoSEQ multiplex PCR; the TCRdb copy retains only in-frame clones and omits some. The data hold hundreds of thousands of clones, with roughly 94% observed a single time. Sequenced material: thymocytes. Receptor source: a human donor.

The rearrangement links TRBV28 to TRBJ2-5; 15 nucleotides agree with TRBD2. Germline CDR1 is MDHEN and CDR2 is SYDVKM. The CDR3 runs to 17 residues. V was clipped by 6 bases and J by 4 bases; unmatched bases: 9. CDR3 DNA sequence: TGTGCCAGCAGGGATGGACTAGCGGGAGGGTTTGGAGAGACCCAGTACTTC. Protein product: CASRDGLAGGFGETQYF.

The chain couples TRBV19 to TRBJ2-3, with TRBD1 matching 9 bases. The CDR3 is 16 amino acids. V was pared by 4 bases and J by 3 bases, with 8 bases of the junction left unmatched. The germline CDR1 and CDR2 sequences are LNHDA and SQIVND (reference sequence). The CDR3 region has the DNA TGTGCCAGTAGTAACGGGACAGGGAGGTTGACAGATACGCAGTATTTT. Translation gives CASSNGTGRLTDTQYF.

The V call is TRBV19, the J call TRBJ2-2, with D hard to call. CDR3 length: 14 amino acids. In germline, CDR1 is LNHDA, CDR2 SQIVND (reference sequence). The V gene lost 3 bases and the J gene lost 3 bases, with 8 bases spanning the gap. DNA for the CDR3: TGTGCCAGTAGTATTGTACTACACACCGGGGAGCTGTTTTTT. It yields the protein CASSIVLHTGELFF.

A remark on this clone: Other DNA sequences of this sample code for an identical CDR3. V is TRBV7-2 and J is TRBJ1-2; D remains ambiguous. Trimming stripped 1 base from V and 7 bases from J, with 4 bases between. Germline V lookup: CDR1 SGHTA, CDR2 FQGNSA. CDR3 length: 11 amino acids. The CDR3 sequence: CASSLGGGYTF. In DNA, the CDR3 is TGTGCCAGCAGCTTAGGAGGTGGCTACACCTTC.

This chain uses TRBV5-1 with TRBJ2-1, with TRBD2 matching over 13 bases. Looked up from germline, CDR1 is SGHRS and CDR2 is YFSETQ. The V segment lost 4 bases and the J segment 4 bases; nucleotides outside the gene matches: 2. This CDR3 has 15 residues. CDR3 in amino acids: CASSPGLAGYNEQFF. Here the CDR3 DNA reads TGCGCCAGCAGCCCGGGACTAGCGGGATACAATGAGCAGTTCTTC.

The chain joins TRBV28 to TRBJ2-7; D is uncertain. Germline V gene data show CDR1 as MDHEN and CDR2 as SYDVKM. Trimming shortened V by 5 bases and J by 2 bases, and 7 bases separated the two germline ends. The CDR3 is made up of 12 amino acids. CDR3 in amino acids: CASSRIPYEQYF. For the CDR3, the DNA is TGTGCCAGCAGTCGAATCCCCTACGAGCAGTACTTC.

The chain uses TRBV6-5 and TRBJ2-1; 12 nucleotides agree with TRBD2. CDR1 MNHEY and CDR2 SVGAGI come from the germline V gene. The J segment lost 9 bases and the V segment lost 6 bases, leaving 6 bases of the junction unmatched. This CDR3 contains 14 residues. The CDR3 nucleotides are TGTGCCAGCAGGAGGACTAGCGGGAAGGGTGAGCAGTTCTTC. As protein: CASRRTSGKGEQFF.

The chain has TRBV5-1 and TRBJ2-1; D call uncertain. The CDR3 has 13 residues. Germline assignment: CDR1 SGHRS and CDR2 YFSETQ. V was shortened by 2 bases and J by 8 bases, with 11 bases between the two germline ends. The CDR3 is CASSLTDRDEQFF. DNA for the CDR3: TGCGCCAGCAGCTTAACGGACCGCGATGAGCAGTTCTTC.

This sequence joins TRBV7-3 and TRBJ1-2; D is uncertain. From germline, CDR1 is SGHTA and CDR2 FQGTGA. Trimming removed 1 base from V and 0 bases from J, with 9 bases in between. The CDR3 extends over 15 amino acids. The CDR3 sequence: CASSLKPTPNYGYTF. As DNA, the CDR3 is TGTGCCAGCAGCTTAAAACCAACTCCTAACTATGGCTACACCTTC.

The genes are TRBV27 and TRBJ1-5; 7 positions agree with TRBD1. From germline, CDR1 is MNHEY and CDR2 SMNVEV (reference sequence). The length of the CDR3 is 13 residues. V shed 8 bases and J 7 bases; nucleotides not matched to a gene: 8. For the CDR3, the DNA is TGTGCCAGCCGCCGACAGGGAGGGCAGCCCCAGCATTTT. This codes for CASRRQGGQPQHF.

The genes are TRBV12-5 and TRBJ2-7; TRBD2 aligns across 10 bases. The germline CDR1 and CDR2 sequences are LGHNT and FRNRAP. CDR3 length: 12 amino acids. CDR3 nucleotide sequence: TGTGCAGGGGGACTAGCGTCCTACGAGCAGTACTTC. Translated: CAGGLASYEQYF.

This clone showed up just once. The V call is TRBV4-3, the J call TRBJ2-7; D uncertain. The V and J ends lost 0 bases and 0 bases respectively, with 15 bases between them. Germline CDR1 and CDR2: LGHNA and YSLEER. The CDR3 covers 17 residues. CDR3: CASSQDPRNSSSYEQYF. The CDR3 DNA reads TGCGCCAGCAGCCAAGATCCTAGGAACTCATCCTCCTACGAGCAGTACTTC.

V and J are TRBV25-1 and TRBJ2-7; TRBD2 agrees at 8 bases. Germline V gene data show CDR1 as MGHDK and CDR2 as SYGVNS. V trimming: 4 bases; J trimming: 4 bases; junction bases outside the gene matches: 6. CDR3 size: 14 residues. The CDR3, as DNA: TGTGCCAGCAGTGTTCCGGGACTAGTGTACGAGCAGTACTTC. Its protein product is CASSVPGLVYEQYF.

The chain joins TRBV4-1 to TRBJ2-1, with D uncertain. Germline CDR1 MGHRA, CDR2 YSYEKL. V lost 1 base, J lost 0 bases, and 13 bases lay in between. The length of the CDR3 is 17 residues. Written as DNA, the CDR3 is TGCGCCAGCAGCCAAGGCCCCAGATGGACCTCCTACAATGAGCAGTTCTTC. This codes for CASSQGPRWTSYNEQFF.

This clone was seen a single time. J is TRBJ2-7 and V is TRBV29-1; tentative D call: TRBD2 (6 bases). In germline, CDR1 is SQVTM, CDR2 ANQGSEA. Trimming took 4 bases from V and 5 from J, leaving 21 bases between them. CDR3 length: 15 residues. CDR3 in amino acids: CSVALPRGSVDEQYF. CDR3 nucleotides: TGCAGCGTTGCCCTACCGCGGGGCTCAGTGGACGAGCAGTACTTC.

As to this clone: A read error may produce the germline difference seen at one junction end. The chain combines TRBV7-9 with TRBJ2-5; 9 bases match TRBD2. CDR1 is SEHNR, CDR2 FQNEAQ, per germline (reference sequence). The CDR3 sequence is 14 residues long. CDR3 amino acids: CAGSLAGAGETQYF. CDR3 nucleotide sequence: TGTGCCGGCAGCTTAGCGGGGGCGGGAGAGACCCAGTACTTC. Using reference TRBV7-9 and TRBJ2-5 for the parts outside the CDR3, the full variable domain is DTGVSQNPRHKITKRGQNVTFRCDPISEHNRLYWYRQTLGQGPEFLTYFQNEAQLEKSRLLSDRFSAERPKGSFSTLEIQRTEQGDSAMYLCAGSLAGAGETQYFGPGTRLLVL.